The clone carrying this TCR beta chain has just a few counts. The source of the sample is a study of beta chain features in type 1 diabetes. Germline V gene data show CDR1 as MGHDK and CDR2 as SYGVNS. V was cut by 6 bases and J by 6 bases, with 11 bases left in between. The CDR3 spans 12 residues. It was one heparinised blood draw, averaging roughly 0.11 L, that each donor gave. TCRB transcripts that were expressed got sequenced, as all of the isolated RNA had been reverse transcribed. Naive, central memory and regulatory T cell samples came to a mean of roughly 4 million reads. Assay used: immunoSEQ multiplex PCR; TCRdb lists only in-frame clones, some missing. There are some 410,000 clones in the sample; over 9.5% occur only once, and more than 0.045% lies in the top ten.

The receptor was isolated from a woman aged 18-35 years in good health. Sequenced material: naive CD4+ T cells from blood. The rearrangement links TRBV25-1 to TRBJ1-2; no clear D. CDR3 sequence (DNA): TGTGCCAGCAGAGACGGTGTCGATGGCTACACCTTC. Its translation: CASRDGVDGYTF.